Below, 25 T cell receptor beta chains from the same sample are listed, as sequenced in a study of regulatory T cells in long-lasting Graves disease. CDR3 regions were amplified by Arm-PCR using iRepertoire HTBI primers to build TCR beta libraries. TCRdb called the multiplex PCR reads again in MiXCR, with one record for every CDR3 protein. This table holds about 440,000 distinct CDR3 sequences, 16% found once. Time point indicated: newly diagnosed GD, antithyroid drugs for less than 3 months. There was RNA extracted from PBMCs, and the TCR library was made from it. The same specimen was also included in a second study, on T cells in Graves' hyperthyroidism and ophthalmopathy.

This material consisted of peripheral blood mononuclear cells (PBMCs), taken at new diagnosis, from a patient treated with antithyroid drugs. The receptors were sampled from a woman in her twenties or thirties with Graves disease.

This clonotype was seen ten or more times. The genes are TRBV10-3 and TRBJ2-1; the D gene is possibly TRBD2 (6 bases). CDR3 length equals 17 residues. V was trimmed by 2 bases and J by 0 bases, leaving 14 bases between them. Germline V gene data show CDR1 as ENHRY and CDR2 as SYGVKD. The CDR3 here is CAISEGGGLGSYNEQFF. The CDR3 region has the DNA TGTGCCATCAGTGAGGGGGGAGGATTAGGCTCCTACAATGAGCAGTTCTTC.

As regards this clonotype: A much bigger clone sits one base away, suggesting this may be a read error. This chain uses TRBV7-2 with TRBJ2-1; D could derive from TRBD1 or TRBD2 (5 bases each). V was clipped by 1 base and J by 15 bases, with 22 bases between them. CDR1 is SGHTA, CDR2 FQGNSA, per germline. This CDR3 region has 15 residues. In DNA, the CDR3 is TGTGCCAGCAGCTTAGGGGATGGTGGGGCTCCTAGCAGGTTCTTC. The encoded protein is CASSLGDGGAPSRFF.

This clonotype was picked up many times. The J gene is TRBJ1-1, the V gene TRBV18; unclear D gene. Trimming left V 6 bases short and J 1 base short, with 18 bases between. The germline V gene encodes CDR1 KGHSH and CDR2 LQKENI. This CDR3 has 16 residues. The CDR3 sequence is CASSPDPPGGNTEAFF. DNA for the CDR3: TGTGCCAGCTCGCCGGACCCCCCTGGAGGGAACACTGAAGCTTTCTTT.

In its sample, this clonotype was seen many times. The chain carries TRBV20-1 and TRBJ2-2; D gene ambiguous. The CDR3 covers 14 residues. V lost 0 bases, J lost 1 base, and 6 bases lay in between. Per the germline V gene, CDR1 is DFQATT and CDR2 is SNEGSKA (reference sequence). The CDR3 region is CSARETKNTGELFF. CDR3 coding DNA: TGCAGTGCTAGAGAAACCAAGAACACCGGGGAGCTGTTTTTT.

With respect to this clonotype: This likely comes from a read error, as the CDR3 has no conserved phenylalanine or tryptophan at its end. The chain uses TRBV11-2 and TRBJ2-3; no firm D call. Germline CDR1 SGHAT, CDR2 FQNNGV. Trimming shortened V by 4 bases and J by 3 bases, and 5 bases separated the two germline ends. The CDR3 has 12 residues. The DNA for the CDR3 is TGTGCCAGCAGCTCTCCTACAGATACGCAGTATTGT. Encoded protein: CASSSPTDTQYC.

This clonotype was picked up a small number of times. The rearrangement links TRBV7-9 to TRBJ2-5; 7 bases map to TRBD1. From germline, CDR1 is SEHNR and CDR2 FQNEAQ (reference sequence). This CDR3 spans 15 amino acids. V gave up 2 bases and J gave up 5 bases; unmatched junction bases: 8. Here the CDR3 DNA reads TGTGCCAGCAGCTTATGGGGCCAGGGGGTGGAGACCCAGTACTTC. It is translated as CASSLWGQGVETQYF.

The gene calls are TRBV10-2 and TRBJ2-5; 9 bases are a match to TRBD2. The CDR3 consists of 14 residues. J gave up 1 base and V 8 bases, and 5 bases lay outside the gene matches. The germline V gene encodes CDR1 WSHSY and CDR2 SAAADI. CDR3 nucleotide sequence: TGCGCCAGCGGCCAAGCGGGAGGCCAAGAGACCCAGTACTTC. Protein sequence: CASGQAGGQETQYF.

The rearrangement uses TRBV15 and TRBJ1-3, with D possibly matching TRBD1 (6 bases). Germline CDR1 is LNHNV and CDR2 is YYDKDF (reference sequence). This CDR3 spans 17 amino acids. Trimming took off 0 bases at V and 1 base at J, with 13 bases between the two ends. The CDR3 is CATSRDVGGSSGNTIYF. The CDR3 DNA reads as TGTGCCACCAGCAGAGATGTGGGGGGCTCATCTGGAAACACCATATATTTT.

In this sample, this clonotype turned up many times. The CDR3, as DNA: TGTGCCTGGAGCCCCCGAGCCTATGGCTACACCTTC. It is translated as CAWSPRAYGYTF. The chain combines TRBV30 with TRBJ1-2; D gene unclear. This CDR3 is built from 12 residues. The V and J ends lost 3 bases and 4 bases respectively, with 9 bases between them. The germline V gene has CDR1 GTSNPN and CDR2 SVGIG (reference sequence).

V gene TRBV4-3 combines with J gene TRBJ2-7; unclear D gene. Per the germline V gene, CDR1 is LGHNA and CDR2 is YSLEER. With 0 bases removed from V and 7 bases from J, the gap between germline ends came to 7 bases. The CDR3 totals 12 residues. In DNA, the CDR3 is TGCGCCAGCAGCCAAGATTCGGGTGAGCAGTACTTC. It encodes CASSQDSGEQYF.

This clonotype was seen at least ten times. Here the CDR3 reads CASSFLAGVSYEQYF. DNA for the CDR3: TGTGCCAGCAGCTTCCTAGCGGGAGTTTCCTACGAGCAGTACTTC. The rearrangement uses TRBV12-3 or TRBV12-4 and TRBJ2-7; 10 bases align to TRBD2. J lost 1 base, V lost 6 bases, and 6 bases had no gene match. This CDR3 is built from 15 residues.

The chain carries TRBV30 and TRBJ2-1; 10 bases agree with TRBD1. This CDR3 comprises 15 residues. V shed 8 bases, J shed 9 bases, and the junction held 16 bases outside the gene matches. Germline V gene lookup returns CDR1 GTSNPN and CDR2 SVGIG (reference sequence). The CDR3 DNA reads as TGTGCCGCTGAGCTTCAAGACAGGGGGCAAGGTGAGCAGTTCTTC. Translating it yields CAAELQDRGQGEQFF.

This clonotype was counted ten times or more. CDR3 sequence reads: CASSPYRDWNEQFF. The CDR3 nucleotides read TGCGCCAGCAGTCCCTACAGGGATTGGAATGAGCAGTTCTTC. The J gene is TRBJ2-1, the V gene TRBV5-1; weak D call: TRBD1 (6 bases). From germline, CDR1 is SGHRS and CDR2 YFSETQ. Between the trimmed V and J ends, which lost 5 bases and 7 bases, there was a span of 16 bases. The CDR3 covers 14 residues.

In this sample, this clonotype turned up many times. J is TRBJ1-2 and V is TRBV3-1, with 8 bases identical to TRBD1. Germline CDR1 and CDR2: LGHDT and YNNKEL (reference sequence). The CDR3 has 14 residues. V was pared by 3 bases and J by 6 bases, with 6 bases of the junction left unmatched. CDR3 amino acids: CASSQADRVDGYTF. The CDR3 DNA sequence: TGTGCCAGCAGCCAGGCGGACAGGGTCGATGGCTACACCTTC.

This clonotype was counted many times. The CDR3 sequence: CASRDWTGQDEAFF. CDR3 nucleotide sequence: TGTGCCAGCAGAGACTGGACAGGGCAGGATGAAGCTTTCTTT. The chain combines TRBV27 with TRBJ1-1, with 8 nucleotides matching TRBD1. The CDR3 has 14 residues. The germline gives CDR1 MNHEY, CDR2 SMNVEV (reference sequence). V shed 6 bases, J shed 7 bases, and the junction held 10 bases outside the gene matches.

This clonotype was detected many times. CDR3 loop: CASSRRSGGKLFF. The CDR3 bases are TGTGCCAGCAGCCGAAGATCGGGGGGAAAACTGTTTTTT. This chain uses TRBV3-1 with TRBJ1-4, with D perhaps matching TRBD1 (5 bases). The CDR3 sequence is 13 residues long. Trimming pared 4 bases from V and 10 bases from J, leaving 13 bases between. Germline CDR1 reads LGHDT; CDR2 reads YNNKEL (reference sequence).

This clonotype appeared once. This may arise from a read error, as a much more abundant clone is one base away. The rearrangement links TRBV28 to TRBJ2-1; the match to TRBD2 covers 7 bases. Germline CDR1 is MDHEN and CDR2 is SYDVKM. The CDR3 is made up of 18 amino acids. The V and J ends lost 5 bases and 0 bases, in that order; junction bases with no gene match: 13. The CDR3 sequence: CASSDLGGDSSSYNEQFF. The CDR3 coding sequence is TGTGCCAGCAGTGATTTGGGGGGGGACTCAAGCTCCTACAATGAGCAGTTCTTC.

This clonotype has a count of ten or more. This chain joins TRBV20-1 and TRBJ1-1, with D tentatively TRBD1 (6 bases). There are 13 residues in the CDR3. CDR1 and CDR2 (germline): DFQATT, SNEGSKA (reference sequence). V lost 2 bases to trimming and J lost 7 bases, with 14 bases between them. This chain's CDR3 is CSARRQVRGEAFF. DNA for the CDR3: TGCAGTGCTAGAAGACAGGTGAGGGGTGAAGCTTTCTTT.

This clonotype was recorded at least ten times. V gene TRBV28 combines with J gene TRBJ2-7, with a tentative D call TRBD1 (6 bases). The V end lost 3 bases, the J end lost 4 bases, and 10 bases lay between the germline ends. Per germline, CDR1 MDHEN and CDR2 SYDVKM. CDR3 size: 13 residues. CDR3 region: CASSFQGPYEQYF. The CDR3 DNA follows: TGTGCCAGCAGTTTCCAGGGGCCGTACGAGCAGTACTTC. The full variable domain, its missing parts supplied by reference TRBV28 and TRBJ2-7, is DVKVTQSSRYLVKRTGEKVFLECVQDMDHENMFWYRQDPGLGLRLIYFSYDVKMKEKGDIPEGYSVSREKKERFSLILESASTNQTSMYLCASSFQGPYEQYFGPGTRLTVT.

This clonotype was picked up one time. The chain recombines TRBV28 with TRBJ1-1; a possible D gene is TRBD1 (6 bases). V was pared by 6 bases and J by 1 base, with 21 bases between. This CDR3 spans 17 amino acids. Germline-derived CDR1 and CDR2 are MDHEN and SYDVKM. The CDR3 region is CASSQPRGRGSNTEAFF. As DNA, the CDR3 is TGTGCCAGCAGCCAACCCCGGGGCAGGGGTTCGAACACTGAAGCTTTCTTT.

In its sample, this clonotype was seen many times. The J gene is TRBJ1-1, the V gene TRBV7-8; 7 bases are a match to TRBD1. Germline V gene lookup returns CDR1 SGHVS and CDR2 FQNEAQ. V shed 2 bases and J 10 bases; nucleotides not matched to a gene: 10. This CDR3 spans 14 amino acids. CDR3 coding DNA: TGTGCCAGCAGCTTAACGGCGGGACAGCCTAGAGCTTTCTTT. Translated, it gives CASSLTAGQPRAFF.

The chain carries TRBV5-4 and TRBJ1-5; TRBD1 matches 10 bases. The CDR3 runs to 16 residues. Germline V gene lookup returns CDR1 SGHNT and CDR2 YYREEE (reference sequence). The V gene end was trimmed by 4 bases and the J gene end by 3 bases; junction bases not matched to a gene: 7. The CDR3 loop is CASSETGGAFNQPQHF. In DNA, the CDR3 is TGTGCCAGCAGCGAGACAGGGGGCGCGTTCAATCAGCCCCAGCATTTT.

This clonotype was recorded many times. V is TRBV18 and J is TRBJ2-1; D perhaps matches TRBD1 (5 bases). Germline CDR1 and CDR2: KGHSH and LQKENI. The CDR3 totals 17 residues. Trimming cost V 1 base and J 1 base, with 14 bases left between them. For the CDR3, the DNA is TGTGCCAGCTCACCACTCGCTCTTGCAGGGTCCTACAATGAGCAGTTCTTC. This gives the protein CASSPLALAGSYNEQFF.

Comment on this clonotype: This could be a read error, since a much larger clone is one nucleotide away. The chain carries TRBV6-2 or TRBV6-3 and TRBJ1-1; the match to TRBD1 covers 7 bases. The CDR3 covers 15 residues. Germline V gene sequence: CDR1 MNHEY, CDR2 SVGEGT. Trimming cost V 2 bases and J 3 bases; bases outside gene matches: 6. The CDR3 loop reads CASSYSRGMDTEAFF. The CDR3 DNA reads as TGTGCCAGCAGTTACAGCAGGGGGATGGACACTGAAGCTTTCTTT.

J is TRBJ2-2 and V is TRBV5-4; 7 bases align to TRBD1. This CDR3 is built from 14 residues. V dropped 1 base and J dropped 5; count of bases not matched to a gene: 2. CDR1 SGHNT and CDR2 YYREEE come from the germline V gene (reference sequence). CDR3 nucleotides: TGTGCCAGCAGCTTGCCACAGGGGACCGGGGAGCTGTTTTTT. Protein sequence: CASSLPQGTGELFF.